The 14 T cell receptor beta chains reported below all come from one sample, sequenced in a study of blood T cell repertoires in COVID-19. The repertoire was sequenced with immunoSEQ multiplex PCR; TCRdb's copy has only in-frame clones and lacks some. Altogether roughly 240,000 clones are present, roughly 83% being singletons, with the ten largest covering roughly 2%. Sample: PBMCs or T cells enriched from blood (not recorded which). Receptor source: a woman between 45 and 65 years old who had recovered from COVID-19.

This rearrangement joins TRBV6-5 to TRBJ1-1; the D is unclear. V was cut by 0 bases and J by 5 bases, with 13 bases left in between. Germline V lookup: CDR1 MNHEY, CDR2 SVGAGI. The CDR3 is 15 residues long. The DNA for the CDR3 is TGTGCCAGCAGTTACTCGATGTCGGGTTGGACTGAAGCTTTCTTT. Its protein is CASSYSMSGWTEAFF.

V and J are TRBV28 and TRBJ1-2; 8 bases fit TRBD1. The CDR3 covers 13 residues. V was pared by 2 bases and J by 8 bases, with 4 bases of the junction left unmatched. Germline-derived CDR1 and CDR2 are MDHEN and SYDVKM. CDR3 residues: CASSLGQGRGYTF. The CDR3 nucleotides are TGTGCCAGCAGTTTAGGACAGGGAAGGGGCTACACCTTC.

The rearrangement links TRBV28 to TRBJ1-1; 9 nucleotides line up with TRBD1. The CDR3 spans 15 residues. The junction had 7 bases not matched to a gene; V was cut back by 5 bases and J by 3 bases. From germline, CDR1 is MDHEN and CDR2 SYDVKM. This CDR3 is CASSIPGTGHTEAFF. The CDR3 DNA reads TGTGCCAGCAGTATCCCCGGGACAGGGCACACTGAAGCTTTCTTT.

In its sample, this clone was seen a few times. J is TRBJ1-2 and V is TRBV5-4; D uncertain. Germline V lookup: CDR1 SGHNT, CDR2 YYREEE (reference sequence). CDR3 size: 15 residues. The germline V and J ends were trimmed by 0 bases and 2 bases, with 11 bases remaining between them. CDR3: CASSLVGLGNYGYTF. The CDR3 coding sequence is TGTGCCAGCAGCTTGGTTGGGCTGGGCAACTATGGCTACACCTTC.

This chain uses TRBV19 with TRBJ1-5, with D hard to call. The germline V and J ends were trimmed by 2 bases and 3 bases, with 11 bases remaining between them. CDR3 length: 15 amino acids. The germline gives CDR1 LNHDA, CDR2 SQIVND (reference sequence). CDR3 nucleotide sequence: TGTGCCAGTAGTATACACACTACCCCCAATCAGCCCCAGCATTTT. Its protein is CASSIHTTPNQPQHF.

The CDR3 protein is CASSLYSGGTEAFF. The DNA for the CDR3 is TGTGCCAGCAGCCTGTACTCAGGGGGCACTGAAGCTTTCTTT. The chain couples TRBV6-2 or TRBV6-3 to TRBJ1-1; 7 bases map to TRBD1. From germline, CDR1 is MNHEY and CDR2 SVGEGT. CDR3 length: 14 residues. Trimming removed 6 bases from V and 4 bases from J; junction bases left unmatched: 8.

This rearrangement joins TRBV9 to TRBJ1-2, with D unclear. The CDR3 totals 13 residues. Trimming stripped 2 bases from V and 8 bases from J, with 13 bases between. Germline V gives CDR1 SGDLS, CDR2 YYNGEE. CDR3 loop: CASSVFLRGGYTF. The CDR3 region has the DNA TGTGCCAGCAGCGTCTTTTTGAGAGGCGGCTACACCTTC.

The chain joins TRBV7-2 to TRBJ2-7, with 10 bases matching TRBD2. Germline V gives CDR1 SGHTA, CDR2 FQGNSA. The CDR3 totals 16 residues. The junction had 6 bases not matched to a gene; V was cut back by 4 bases and J by 0 bases. The CDR3 reads CASSYSGGTSSYEQYF. CDR3 bases: TGTGCCAGCAGCTATAGCGGGGGGACGAGCTCCTACGAGCAGTACTTC.

This chain connects TRBV5-5 to TRBJ1-2; possible D gene TRBD1, 5 bases. Looked up from germline, CDR1 is SGHKS and CDR2 is YYEKEE (reference sequence). This CDR3 region has 14 residues. Trimming stripped 2 bases from V and 5 bases from J, with 13 bases between. CDR3 in amino acids: CASSLGQGTYGYTF. The CDR3 DNA is TGTGCCAGCAGCTTAGGCCAGGGAACGTATGGCTACACCTTC.

This rearrangement joins TRBV28 to TRBJ2-7; possible D gene TRBD2, 5 bases. The germline gives CDR1 MDHEN, CDR2 SYDVKM. The CDR3 has 14 residues. V was cut by 5 bases and J by 3 bases, with 14 bases left in between. The DNA for the CDR3 is TGTGCCAGCAGTATCACTTCTAGCAGCTACGAGCAGTACTTC. The encoded protein is CASSITSSSYEQYF.

The chain combines TRBV29-1 with TRBJ1-5, with a weak D call TRBD1 (5 bases). Germline V gene data show CDR1 as SQVTM and CDR2 as ANQGSEA. V was cut by 4 bases and J by 9 bases, with 22 bases left in between. The length of the CDR3 is 15 residues. The CDR3 region is CSVVHSDGALWPQHF. The CDR3 coding sequence is TGCAGCGTTGTCCATTCGGATGGGGCGCTTTGGCCCCAGCATTTT.

The chain has TRBV4-2 and TRBJ2-4; TRBD2 is a possible D gene (5 bases). Looked up from germline, CDR1 is LGHNA and CDR2 is YNFKEQ. The CDR3 is made up of 17 amino acids. Between the trimmed V and J ends, which lost 2 bases and 3 bases, there was a span of 17 bases. CDR3 sequence: CASSQYVVAADKNIQYF. The CDR3 DNA reads as TGTGCCAGCAGCCAATACGTCGTCGCAGCGGACAAAAACATTCAGTACTTC.

By share of the sample, this clone is medium-sized. The chain combines TRBV6-4 with TRBJ2-3; TRBD2 matches at 11 bases. The CDR3 length is 16 residues. J gave up 1 base and V 0 bases, and 0 bases lay outside the gene matches. The germline V gene has CDR1 MRHNA and CDR2 SNTAGT. This chain's CDR3 is CASSDSSGGGTDTQYF. The DNA for the CDR3 is TGTGCCAGCAGTGACTCTAGCGGGGGGGGCACAGATACGCAGTATTTT.

This rearrangement joins TRBV14 to TRBJ2-1; D is unclear. Trimming pared 1 base from V and 9 bases from J, leaving 4 bases between. There are 11 residues in the CDR3. Germline V lookup: CDR1 SGHDN, CDR2 FVKESK. CDR3 coding DNA: TGTGCCAGCAGCCAAGGGCCTGAGCAGTTCTTC. Translating it yields CASSQGPEQFF.